Below, 4 T cell receptor beta chains from the same sample are listed, as sequenced in a study of PD-L1 blockade in urothelial cancer. Assay: immunoSEQ multiplex PCR; the TCRdb copy retains only in-frame clones and omits some. The data contain around 56,000 clones, 85% to 90% of them singletons. The material was PBMCs, obtained around atezolizumab (anti-PD-L1) treatment. The receptors come from a man in his forties or fifties with urothelial cancer.

This chain joins TRBV5-1 and TRBJ2-1, with 13 bases fitting TRBD2. The germline V gene encodes CDR1 SGHRS and CDR2 YFSETQ. J lost 9 bases, V lost 4 bases, and 13 bases had no gene match. There are 17 residues in the CDR3. CDR3 nucleotide sequence: TGCGCCAGCAGCGACCAACCGGGACTAGCGGGATCTGCTGAGCAGTTCTTC. Amino acid sequence: CASSDQPGLAGSAEQFF.

The chain is built from TRBV6-6 and TRBJ2-1; no firm D call. CDR1 is MNHNY and CDR2 is SVGAGI in the germline V gene (reference sequence). This CDR3 region has 13 residues. V was clipped by 6 bases and J by 3 bases, with 9 bases between them. CDR3 sequence reads: CASRQLNYNEQFF. DNA of the CDR3: TGTGCCAGCAGACAACTAAACTACAATGAGCAGTTCTTC.

The rearrangement joins TRBV5-1 to TRBJ2-7; tentatively, D is TRBD2 (5 bases). Trimming removed 1 base at V and 5 bases at J, with 10 bases between. The CDR3 consists of 13 residues. Germline V lookup: CDR1 SGHRS, CDR2 YFSETQ. The chain's CDR3 is CASSLRGTNEQYF. CDR3 in DNA: TGCGCCAGCAGCTTGCGGGGAACCAACGAGCAGTACTTC. The full variable domain, its missing parts supplied by reference TRBV5-1 and TRBJ2-7, is KAGVTQTPRYLIKTRGQQVTLSCSPISGHRSVSWYQQTPGQGLQFLFEYFSETQRNKGNFPGRFSGRQFSNSRSEMNVSTLELGDSALYLCASSLRGTNEQYFGPGTRLTVT.

The chain uses TRBV5-1 and TRBJ1-4, with a tentative D call TRBD1 (5 bases). The CDR3 loop spans 14 amino acids. Trimming left V 2 bases short and J 2 bases short, with 7 bases between. Germline-derived CDR1 and CDR2 are SGHRS and YFSETQ. The CDR3 loop reads CASSLGTTNEKLFF. The CDR3 nucleotides read TGCGCCAGCAGCTTAGGGACTACTAATGAAAAACTGTTTTTT.